This paragraph covers one TCR beta chain sequence. Its antigen is currently unknown. This record belongs to a study of T cell repertoires in cytomegalovirus infection. Study information: The authors used CMV epitopes that were HLA-C-restricted (recently identified) and HLA-B-restricted (well studied). Public TCR beta signatures were indicative of both CMV infection and a matching HLA type.

One entry per CDR3 protein results from TCRdb running MiXCR on the reads. The sample yields 900,000 to 950,000 distinct CDR3 sequences, approximately 32% seen once. Germline values: CDR1 ENHRY, CDR2 SYGVKD. With V trimmed by 2 bases and J by 6 bases, 1 base remained unmatched. The CDR3 has 13 amino acids. Whole-study results and caveats: In two of eight donors, the top clonotype was HLA-C-restricted CMV-specific. Carriers of CMV plus the relevant HLA were identified by cumulative public TCR beta family frequency.

The TCR was taken from a human donor in good health (CMV status not recorded). Some clones in this sample may be carry-over from other donors' samples. The starting material was cultured CD8+ T cells from PBMCs, obtained from culture after CMV antigen stimulation. V usage is TRBV10-3 and J usage is TRBJ2-1; TRBD2 aligns across 7 bases. DNA for the CDR3: TGTGCCATCAGTGAGGCTAGCGGCAATGAGCAGTTCTTC. Encoded protein: CAISEASGNEQFF.